This T cell receptor beta chain was retrieved from a study of post-analysis software for immune sequencing data. On the study more broadly: Secondary progressive, relapsing-remitting and progressive-relapsing multiple sclerosis were among the included disease courses.

About this clonotype: What it binds is not known.

The study, taken as a whole, reports: Multiple sclerosis patients had significantly lower normalized Chao1 diversity than controls. F measure grouped same-batch samples tightly together.

Included in the TCR beta cDNA libraries were unique molecular identifiers. Input of roughly 0.9 to 11 million T cells yielded hundreds of thousands of cDNA molecules. Each CDR3 protein gets one entry after TCRdb re-called the PCR reads with MiXCR. The sample gives a few hundred thousand distinct CDR3 sequences, roughly 34% of which show up once; around 6% is in the top ten. Sequencing input: blood. This sequence originates from a girl under 18 with multiple sclerosis.

In DNA form, the CDR3 reads TGTGCCAGTAGTATAGGCGCCGGAACAGGGGTTGAAGCTTTCTTT. Its translation: CASSIGAGTGVEAFF. The gene calls are TRBV19 and TRBJ1-1; 7 positions match TRBD1. The CDR3 runs to 15 residues. The germline CDR1 and CDR2 sequences are LNHDA and SQIVND (reference sequence). V was clipped by 1 base and J by 7 bases; unmatched bases: 9.